The present TCR beta chain was sequenced within a study of blood T cell repertoires in COVID-19. Two negative PCRs, clearance, or symptom resolution characterized the recovered Cohort 3 donors. The ends lost 1 base at V and 5 bases at J; junction bases unmatched: 6. CDR3 length equals 16 residues. CDR1 is SGHVS, CDR2 FQNEAQ, per germline. Sequencing used immunoSEQ multiplex PCR; TCRdb keeps in-frame clones, though not all of them. The sample has a few hundred thousand clones, roughly 86% seen once; the top ten hold 8% to 9%. This clonotype was obtained from a woman between 18 and 30 years old who had recovered from COVID-19. Input material: PBMCs or T cells enriched from blood (not recorded which). The chain has TRBV7-8 and TRBJ2-7; the match to TRBD2 covers 12 bases. The chain's CDR3 is CASSLVPSGRVNEQYF. The CDR3 region has the DNA TGTGCCAGCAGCTTAGTTCCTAGCGGGAGGGTCAACGAGCAGTACTTC. Using reference TRBV7-8 and TRBJ2-7 for the parts outside the CDR3, the full variable domain is GAGVSQSPRYKVAKRGQDVALRCDPISGHVSLFWYQQALGQGPEFLTYFQNEAQLDKSGLPSDRFFAERPEGSVSTLKIQRTQQEDSAVYLCASSLVPSGRVNEQYFGPGTRLTVT.